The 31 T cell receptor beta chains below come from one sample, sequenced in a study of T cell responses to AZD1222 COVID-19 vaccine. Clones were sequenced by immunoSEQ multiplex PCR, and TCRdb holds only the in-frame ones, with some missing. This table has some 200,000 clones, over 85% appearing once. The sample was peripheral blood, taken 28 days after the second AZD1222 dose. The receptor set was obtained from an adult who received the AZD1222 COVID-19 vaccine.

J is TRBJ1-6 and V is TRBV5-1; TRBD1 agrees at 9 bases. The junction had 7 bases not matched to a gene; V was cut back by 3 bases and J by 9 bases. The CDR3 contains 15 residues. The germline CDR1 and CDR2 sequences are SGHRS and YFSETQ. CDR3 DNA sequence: TGCGCCAGCAGCTGGGGACAGGGAGATACTTCACCCCTCCACTTT. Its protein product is CASSWGQGDTSPLHF.

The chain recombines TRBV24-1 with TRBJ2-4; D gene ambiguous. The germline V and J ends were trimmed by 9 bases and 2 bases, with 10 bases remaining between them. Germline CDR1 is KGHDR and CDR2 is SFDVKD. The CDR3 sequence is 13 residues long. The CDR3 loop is CATPKSPKNIQYF. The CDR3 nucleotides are TGTGCCACCCCTAAGTCCCCCAAAAACATTCAGTACTTC.

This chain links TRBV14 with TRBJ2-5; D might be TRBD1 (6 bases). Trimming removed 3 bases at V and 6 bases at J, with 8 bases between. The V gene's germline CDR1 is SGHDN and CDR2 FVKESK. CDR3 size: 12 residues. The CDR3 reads CASSQTGKTQYF. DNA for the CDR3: TGTGCCAGCAGCCAGACAGGCAAGACCCAGTACTTC.

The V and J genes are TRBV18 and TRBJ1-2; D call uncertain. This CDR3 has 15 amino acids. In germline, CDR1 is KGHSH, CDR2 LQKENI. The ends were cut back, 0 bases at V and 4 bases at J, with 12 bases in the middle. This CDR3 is CASSPPGTATYGYTF. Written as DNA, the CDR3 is TGTGCCAGCTCACCACCGGGAACAGCTACCTATGGCTACACCTTC.

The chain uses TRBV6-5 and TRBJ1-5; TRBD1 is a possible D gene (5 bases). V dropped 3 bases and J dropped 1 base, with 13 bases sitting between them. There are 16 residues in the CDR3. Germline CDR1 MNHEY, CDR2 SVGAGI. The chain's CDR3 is CASSYLRTNSNQPQHF. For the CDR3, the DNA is TGTGCCAGCAGTTATCTCCGGACAAACAGCAATCAGCCCCAGCATTTT.

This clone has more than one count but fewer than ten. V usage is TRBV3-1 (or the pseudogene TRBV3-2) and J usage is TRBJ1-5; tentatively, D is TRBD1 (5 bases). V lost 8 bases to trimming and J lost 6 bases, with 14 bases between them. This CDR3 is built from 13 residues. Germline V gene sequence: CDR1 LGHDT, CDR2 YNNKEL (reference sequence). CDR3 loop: CASQAGLGQPQHF. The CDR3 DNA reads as TGTGCCAGCCAAGCGGGGCTTGGTCAGCCCCAGCATTTT.

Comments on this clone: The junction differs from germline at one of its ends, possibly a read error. For the CDR3, the DNA is TGTGCCACCAGTGCTTTGGACAGTGAAGCTTTCTTT. This codes for CATSALDSEAFF. The chain joins TRBV24-1 to TRBJ1-1; D may be TRBD1 (6 bases). The germline gives CDR1 KGHDR, CDR2 SFDVKD. This CDR3 has 12 residues.

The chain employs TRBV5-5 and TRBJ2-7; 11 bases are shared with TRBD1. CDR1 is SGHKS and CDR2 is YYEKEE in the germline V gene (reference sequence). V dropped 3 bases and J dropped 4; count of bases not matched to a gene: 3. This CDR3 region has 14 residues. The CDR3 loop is CASSSGTGGYEQYF. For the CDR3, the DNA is TGTGCCAGCAGCTCTGGGACAGGGGGATACGAGCAGTACTTC.

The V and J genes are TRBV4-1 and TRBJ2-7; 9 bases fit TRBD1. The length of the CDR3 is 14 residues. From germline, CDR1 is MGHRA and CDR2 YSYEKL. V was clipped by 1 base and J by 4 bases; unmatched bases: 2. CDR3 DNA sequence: TGCGCCAGCAGCCAAGCAGGACAGGGGTACGAGCAGTACTTC. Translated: CASSQAGQGYEQYF.

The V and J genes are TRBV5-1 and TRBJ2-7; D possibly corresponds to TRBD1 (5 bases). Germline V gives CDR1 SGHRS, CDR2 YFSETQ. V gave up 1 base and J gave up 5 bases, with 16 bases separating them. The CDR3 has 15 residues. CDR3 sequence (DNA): TGCGCCAGCAGCTTGATGAAGGGGTCAGATAACGAGCAGTACTTC. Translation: CASSLMKGSDNEQYF.

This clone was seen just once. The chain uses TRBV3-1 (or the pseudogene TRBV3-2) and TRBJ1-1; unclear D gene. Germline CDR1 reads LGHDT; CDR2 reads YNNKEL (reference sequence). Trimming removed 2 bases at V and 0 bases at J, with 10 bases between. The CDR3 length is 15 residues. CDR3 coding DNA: TGTGCCAGCAGCCAACCTGGAGTTATGAACACTGAAGCTTTCTTT. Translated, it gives CASSQPGVMNTEAFF.

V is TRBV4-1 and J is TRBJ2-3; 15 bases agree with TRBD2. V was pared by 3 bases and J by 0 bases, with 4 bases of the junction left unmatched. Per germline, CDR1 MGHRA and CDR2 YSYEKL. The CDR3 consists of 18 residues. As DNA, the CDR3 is TGCGCCAGCAGCCATGGGACTAGCGGGGGGCCGAGCACAGATACGCAGTATTTT. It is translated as CASSHGTSGGPSTDTQYF.

The CDR3: CASSVETLDGYTF. CDR3 DNA: TGTGCCAGCAGCGTAGAAACACTAGATGGCTACACCTTC. This chain joins TRBV9 and TRBJ1-2; D gene ambiguous. CDR3 size: 13 residues. CDR1 SGDLS and CDR2 YYNGEE come from the germline V gene. V was clipped by 0 bases and J by 6 bases, with 9 bases between them.

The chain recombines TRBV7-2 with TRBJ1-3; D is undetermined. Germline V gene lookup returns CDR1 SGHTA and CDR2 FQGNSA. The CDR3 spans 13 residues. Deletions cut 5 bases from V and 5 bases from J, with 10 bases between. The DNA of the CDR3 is TGTGCCAGCAGCCCCGGGCCTCGAAACACCATATATTTT. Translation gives CASSPGPRNTIYF.

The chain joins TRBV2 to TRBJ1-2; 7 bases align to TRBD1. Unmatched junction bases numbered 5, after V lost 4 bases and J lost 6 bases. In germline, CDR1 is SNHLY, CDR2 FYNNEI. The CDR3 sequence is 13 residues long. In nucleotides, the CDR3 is TGTGCCAGCAGTGTTGACAGGGTAGATGGCTACACCTTC. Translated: CASSVDRVDGYTF.

The CDR3 loop reads CATTGAAFF. The CDR3 nucleotides are TGTGCCACCACAGGGGCAGCTTTCTTT. This chain links TRBV6-6 with TRBJ1-1; 7 nucleotides align to TRBD1. J gave up 10 bases and V 10 bases, and 3 bases lay outside the gene matches. From germline, CDR1 is MNHNY and CDR2 SVGAGI (reference sequence). The CDR3 has 9 residues.

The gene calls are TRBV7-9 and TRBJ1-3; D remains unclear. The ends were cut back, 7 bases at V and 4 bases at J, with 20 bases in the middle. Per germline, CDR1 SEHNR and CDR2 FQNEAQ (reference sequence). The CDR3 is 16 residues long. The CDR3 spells CASNLQVPVSGNTIYF. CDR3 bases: TGTGCCAGCAACCTACAAGTTCCAGTTTCAGGAAACACCATATATTTT.

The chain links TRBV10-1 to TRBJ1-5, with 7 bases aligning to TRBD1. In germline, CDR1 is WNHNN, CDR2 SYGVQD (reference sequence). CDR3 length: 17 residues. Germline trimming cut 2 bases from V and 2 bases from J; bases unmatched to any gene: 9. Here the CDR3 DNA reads TGCGCCAGCAGTGAGATGGGTAGGGGGCCTGGCAATCAGCCCCAGCATTTT. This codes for CASSEMGRGPGNQPQHF.

This CDR3 is CASSYHGAGSSYEQYF. As DNA, the CDR3 is TGTGCCAGCAGCTATCATGGGGCTGGCAGCTCCTACGAGCAGTACTTC. The gene calls are TRBV5-5 and TRBJ2-7, with D perhaps TRBD1 (5 bases). Between the trimmed V and J ends, which lost 3 bases and 0 bases, there was a span of 16 bases. The CDR3 length is 16 residues. Germline assignment: CDR1 SGHKS and CDR2 YYEKEE (reference sequence).

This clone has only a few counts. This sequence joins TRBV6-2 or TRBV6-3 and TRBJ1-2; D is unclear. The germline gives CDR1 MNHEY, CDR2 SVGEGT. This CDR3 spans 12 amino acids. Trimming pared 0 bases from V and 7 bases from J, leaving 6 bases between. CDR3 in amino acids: CASSYSIGGYTF. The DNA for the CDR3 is TGTGCCAGCAGTTACTCGATTGGTGGCTACACCTTC.

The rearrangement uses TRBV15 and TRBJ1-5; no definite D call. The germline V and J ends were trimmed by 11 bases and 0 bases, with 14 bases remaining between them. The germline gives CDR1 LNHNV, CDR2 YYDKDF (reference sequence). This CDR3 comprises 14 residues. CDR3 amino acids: CASGWAYSNQPQHF. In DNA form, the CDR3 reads TGTGCCTCTGGGTGGGCCTATAGCAATCAGCCCCAGCATTTT.

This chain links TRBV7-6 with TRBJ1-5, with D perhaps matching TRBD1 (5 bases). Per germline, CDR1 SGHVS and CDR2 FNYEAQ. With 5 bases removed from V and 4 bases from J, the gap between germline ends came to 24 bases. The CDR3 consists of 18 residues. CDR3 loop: CASSPRVGIGFGNQPQHF. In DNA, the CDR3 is TGTGCCAGCAGCCCCAGGGTAGGGATTGGGTTCGGAAATCAGCCCCAGCATTTT.

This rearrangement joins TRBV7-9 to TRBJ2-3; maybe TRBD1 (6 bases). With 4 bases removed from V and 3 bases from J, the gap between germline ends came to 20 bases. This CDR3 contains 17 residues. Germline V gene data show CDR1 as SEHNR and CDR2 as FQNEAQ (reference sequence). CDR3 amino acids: CASSSPLSQGSTDTQYF. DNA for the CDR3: TGTGCCAGCAGCTCCCCCCTTTCACAGGGTTCAACAGATACGCAGTATTTT.

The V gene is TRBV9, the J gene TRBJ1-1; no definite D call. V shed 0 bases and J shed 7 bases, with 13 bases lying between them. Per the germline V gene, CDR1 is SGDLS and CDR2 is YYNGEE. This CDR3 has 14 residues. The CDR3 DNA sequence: TGTGCCAGCAGCGTAGAGGAAGGGTACAGTGAAGCTTTCTTT. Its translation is CASSVEEGYSEAFF.

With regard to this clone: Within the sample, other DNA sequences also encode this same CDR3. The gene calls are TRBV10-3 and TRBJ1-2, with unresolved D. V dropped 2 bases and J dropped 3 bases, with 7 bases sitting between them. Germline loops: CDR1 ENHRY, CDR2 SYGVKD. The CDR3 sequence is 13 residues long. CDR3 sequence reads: CAISEGQDYGYTF. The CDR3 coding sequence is TGTGCCATCAGTGAGGGGCAGGACTATGGCTACACCTTC.

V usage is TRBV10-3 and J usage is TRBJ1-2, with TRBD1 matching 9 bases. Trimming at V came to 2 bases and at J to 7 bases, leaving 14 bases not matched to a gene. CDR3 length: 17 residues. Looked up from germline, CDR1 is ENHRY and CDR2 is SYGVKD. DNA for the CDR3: TGTGCCATCAGTGAGCCGGGACAGGGTATTTTGGTAGGTGGCTACACCTTC. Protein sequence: CAISEPGQGILVGGYTF.

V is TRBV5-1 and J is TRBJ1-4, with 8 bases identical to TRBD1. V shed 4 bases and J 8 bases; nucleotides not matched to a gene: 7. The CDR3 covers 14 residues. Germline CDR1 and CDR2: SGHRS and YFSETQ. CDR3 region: CASSEDRAGEKLFF. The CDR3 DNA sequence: TGCGCCAGCAGCGAGGACAGGGCGGGGGAAAAACTGTTTTTT. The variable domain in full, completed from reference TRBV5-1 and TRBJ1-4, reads KAGVTQTPRYLIKTRGQQVTLSCSPISGHRSVSWYQQTPGQGLQFLFEYFSETQRNKGNFPGRFSGRQFSNSRSEMNVSTLELGDSALYLCASSEDRAGEKLFFGSGTQLSVL.

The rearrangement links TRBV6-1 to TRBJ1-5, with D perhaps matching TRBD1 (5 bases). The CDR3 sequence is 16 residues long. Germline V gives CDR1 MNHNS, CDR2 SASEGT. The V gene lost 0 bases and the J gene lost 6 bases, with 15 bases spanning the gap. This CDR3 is CASSEAPPRVPQPQHF. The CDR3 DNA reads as TGTGCCAGCAGTGAAGCGCCCCCCAGGGTCCCTCAGCCCCAGCATTTT.

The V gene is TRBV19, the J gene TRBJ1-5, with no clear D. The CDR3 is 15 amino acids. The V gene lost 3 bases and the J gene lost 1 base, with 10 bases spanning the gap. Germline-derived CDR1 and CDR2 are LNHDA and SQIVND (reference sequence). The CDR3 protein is CASSIGRKSNQPQHF. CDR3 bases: TGTGCCAGTAGTATCGGTCGCAAGAGCAATCAGCCCCAGCATTTT. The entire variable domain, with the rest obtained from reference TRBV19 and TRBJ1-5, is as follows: DGGITQSPKYLFRKEGQNVTLSCEQNLNHDAMYWYRQDPGQGLRLIYYSQIVNDFQKGDIAEGYSVSREKKESFPLTVTSAQKNPTAFYLCASSIGRKSNQPQHFGDGTRLSIL.

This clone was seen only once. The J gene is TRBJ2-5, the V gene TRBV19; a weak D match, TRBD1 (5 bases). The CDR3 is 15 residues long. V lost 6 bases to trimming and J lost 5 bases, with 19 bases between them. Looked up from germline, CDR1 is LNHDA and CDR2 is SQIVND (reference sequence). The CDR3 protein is CASRPALGAQETQYF. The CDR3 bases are TGTGCCAGTAGGCCAGCGCTTGGGGCTCAGGAGACCCAGTACTTC.

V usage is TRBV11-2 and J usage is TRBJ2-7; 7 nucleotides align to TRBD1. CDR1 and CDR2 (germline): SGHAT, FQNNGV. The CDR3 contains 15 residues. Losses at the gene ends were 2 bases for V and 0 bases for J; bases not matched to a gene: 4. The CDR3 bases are TGTGCCAGCAGCTTAATTTGGGACAGCTCCTACGAGCAGTACTTC. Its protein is CASSLIWDSSYEQYF.